This is a list of T cell receptor beta chains from one sample in a study of blood T cell repertoires in COVID-19. Produced via immunoSEQ multiplex PCR; TCRdb's table is partial and in-frame only. Here the sample spans about 370,000 clones, 85% to 90% being singletons. The sequencing sample was made of PBMCs or T cells enriched from blood (not recorded which). Receptors originate from a man between 18 and 29 years old who had recovered from COVID-19. Each CDR3 is given without its conserved first and last residue. A D gene is named only where the DNA matches it firmly.

14	TRBD1	TRBJ2-2	TRBV9	ASSLRTGANTGELF
13	TRBD2	TRBJ2-3	TRBV5-1	ASSWGTSNTDTQY
15	TRBD2	TRBJ2-3	TRBV6-2/TRBV6-3	ASSYSILPSGTDTQY
15	TRBD1	TRBJ2-7	TRBV5-1	ASSLVLGDRGRYEQY
14	NA	TRBJ2-7	TRBV7-2	ASSHRGAGSRYEQY
15	TRBD2	TRBJ2-1	TRBV24-1	ATSDRPASGRAYEQF
11	NA	TRBJ1-5	TRBV2	ASTGEGNQPQH
15	TRBD1	TRBJ1-6	TRBV5-1	ASSLDGTGILNSPLH
13	TRBD2	TRBJ2-1	TRBV6-5	ASTLAGGPYNEQF
12	NA	TRBJ1-1	TRBV1	TSSRYLRGTEAF
15	TRBD1	TRBJ2-7	TRBV23-1	ASSQSGQEIPRYEQY
14	TRBD1	TRBJ1-4	TRBV9	ASSVGDRGRGEKLF
12	NA	TRBJ1-5	TRBV19	ASRGGKSNQPQH
10	NA	TRBJ1-2	TRBV12-3/TRBV12-4	ASKTRYGGYT
14	NA	TRBJ2-2	TRBV7-3	ASSPYGTSNTGELF
15	TRBD1	TRBJ2-1	TRBV9	ASSVTARTGGPNEQF
15	TRBD2	TRBJ2-3	TRBV29-1	SVEGHSSSGTTDTQY
14	NA	TRBJ1-4	TRBV5-8	ASSARWSLAQGKLF
14	TRBD1	TRBJ2-3	TRBV28	ASSLGGQGARDTQY
10	NA	TRBJ2-1	TRBV7-3	ASIIGGNEQF
14	NA	TRBJ1-5	TRBV28	ASSLVAGYSNQPQH
14	NA	TRBJ1-2	TRBV5-4	ASSPGGGRLNYGYT
14	TRBD2	TRBJ2-1	TRBV27	ASSERLAGNKDEQF
14	TRBD2	TRBJ2-1	TRBV19	ASSPISGSSYNEQF
13	NA	TRBJ1-2	TRBV4-1	ASSQGPGLNYGYT
11	TRBD1	TRBJ1-1	TRBV28	ASSLRGQVEAF
13	TRBD1	TRBJ1-2	TRBV19	ASSRTGQAIGGYT
15	TRBD2	TRBJ2-3	TRBV5-1	ASSAIYSGGAADTQY
12	NA	TRBJ2-7	TRBV4-1	ASSQDWTVNEQY
12	NA	TRBJ1-1	TRBV14	ASSQGGMNTEAF
14	NA	TRBJ1-6	TRBV10-3	AIRGSASSYNSPLH
15	TRBD1	TRBJ1-4	TRBV10-3	AISESIRTGQAEKLF
12	TRBD1	TRBJ1-1	TRBV28	ASSSGQMNTEAF
13	TRBD1	TRBJ1-2	TRBV5-1	ASSLGQGPNYGYT
13	NA	TRBJ2-2	TRBV5-4	ASSSPRSLAGELF
17	TRBD2	TRBJ2-7	TRBV4-1	ASSQLGLGSGRSSYEQY
11	NA	TRBJ2-5	TRBV19	ATRRENGETQY
13	NA	TRBJ1-1	TRBV27	ASSLWAAGSPEAF
15	TRBD2	TRBJ2-3	TRBV7-3	ASSLTGGGSAGDTQY